These 6 T cell receptor beta chains were all obtained from the same sample, sequenced in a study of molecular identifiers for immune sequencing clone quantification (dated by TCRdb to 2017 to 2018). The library was built by means of PCR. Sequencing was carried out with a NextSeq 500. TCRdb reprocessing: public reads trimmed at Q25 with fastp, clones called with MiXCR, in-frame beta chains kept. Rows merge per CDR3 protein into single entries with the most common DNA and genes. The sample contains over 90,000 distinct CDR3 sequences, under 40% of them found a single time. The ten largest account for around a tenth of the sample. The sample comprised naive CD8+ T cells from blood, with Jurkat cell RNA spiked in. The cell subset or site label for this specimen denotes: FACS-sorted CD8+CD4-CCR7+CD45RA+ naive T cells. The receptors were sampled from a human donor in good health. Some libraries in this study had Jurkat cell RNA spiked in.

This clonotype was seen at least ten times. This sequence joins TRBV7-9 and TRBJ2-7; D uncertain. Looked up from germline, CDR1 is SEHNR and CDR2 is FQNEAQ (reference sequence). The ends were cut back, 1 base at V and 0 bases at J, with 1 base in the middle. CDR3 length equals 12 residues. CDR3 sequence reads: CASSLVSYEQYF. In nucleotides, the CDR3 is TGTGCCAGCAGCTTAGTCTCCTACGAGCAGTACTTC. The full variable domain, completed using reference TRBV7-9 and TRBJ2-7, is DTGVSQNPRHKITKRGQNVTFRCDPISEHNRLYWYRQTLGQGPEFLTYFQNEAQLEKSRLLSDRFSAERPKGSFSTLEIQRTEQGDSAMYLCASSLVSYEQYFGPGTRLTVT.

This clonotype was detected ten times or more. The chain employs TRBV29-1 and TRBJ2-2; a weak D match, TRBD2 (5 bases). The CDR3 covers 14 residues. Germline-derived CDR1 and CDR2 are SQVTM and ANQGSEA. The germline V and J ends were trimmed by 8 bases and 1 base, with 14 bases remaining between them. The CDR3 protein is CSIEGGRNTGELFF. The CDR3 nucleotides read TGCAGCATCGAAGGTGGGAGGAACACCGGGGAGCTGTTTTTT.

This clonotype was seen many times. The chain recombines TRBV9 with TRBJ2-2; no clear D. The CDR3 is 13 residues long. CDR1 SGDLS and CDR2 YYNGEE come from the germline V gene. V lost 4 bases and J lost 6, with 10 bases in between. CDR3 sequence (DNA): TGTGCCAGCAGCTTCGCGTTTCCCGGGGAGCTGTTTTTT. Translation gives CASSFAFPGELFF.

This chain links TRBV4-3 with TRBJ2-7; the D is unclear. Trimming took 3 bases from V and 7 from J, leaving 16 bases between them. The CDR3 length is 14 residues. Germline lookup yields CDR1 LGHNA and CDR2 YSLEER. CDR3 protein: CASSHEVYLGEQYF. The DNA of the CDR3 is TGCGCCAGCAGCCATGAAGTCTATTTGGGGGAGCAGTACTTC.

CDR3 residues: CAITQGAEVTEAFF. For the CDR3, the DNA is TGTGCCATCACCCAGGGGGCCGAGGTGACTGAAGCTTTCTTT. The gene calls are TRBV10-3 and TRBJ1-1; TRBD1 aligns across 8 bases. The CDR3 has 14 residues. V gave up 7 bases and J gave up 5 bases; unmatched junction bases: 9. Germline-derived CDR1 and CDR2 are ENHRY and SYGVKD.

This clonotype was counted at least ten times. The rearrangement links TRBV29-1 to TRBJ2-2; D might be TRBD2 (7 bases). CDR1 and CDR2 from the germline V gene are SQVTM and ANQGSEA. Trimming shortened V by 7 bases and J by 6 bases, and 9 bases separated the two germline ends. The CDR3 sequence is 11 residues long. This CDR3 reads CSGEGAGELFF. CDR3 nucleotide sequence: TGCAGCGGGGAGGGGGCCGGGGAGCTGTTTTTT.